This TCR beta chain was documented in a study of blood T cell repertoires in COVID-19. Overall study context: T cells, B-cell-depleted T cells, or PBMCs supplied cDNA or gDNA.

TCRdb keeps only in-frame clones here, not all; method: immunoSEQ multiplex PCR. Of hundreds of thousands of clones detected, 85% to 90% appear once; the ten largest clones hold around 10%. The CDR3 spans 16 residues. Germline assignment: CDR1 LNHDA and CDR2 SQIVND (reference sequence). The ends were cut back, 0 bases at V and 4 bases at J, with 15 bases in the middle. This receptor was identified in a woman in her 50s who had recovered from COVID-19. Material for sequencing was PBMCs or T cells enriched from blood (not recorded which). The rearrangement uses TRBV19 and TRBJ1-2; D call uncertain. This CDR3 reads CASSIDTITAVYGYTF. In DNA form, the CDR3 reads TGTGCCAGTAGTATAGATACCATTACAGCTGTCTATGGCTACACCTTC.